The 15 T cell receptor beta chains listed next were all sequenced from one sample in a study of blood T cell repertoires in COVID-19. Generated by immunoSEQ multiplex PCR, the TCRdb table keeps only in-frame clones and is missing some. The sample lists approximately 100,000 clones, roughly 83% occurring once. Sequences were obtained from peripheral blood. The receptors were sampled from a human donor in a cohort sampled during active COVID-19.

This clone was observed a single time. V is TRBV5-1 and J is TRBJ1-3; 12 bases map to TRBD1. The J segment lost 3 bases and the V segment lost 5 bases, leaving 9 bases of the junction unmatched. The CDR3 is 17 residues long. CDR1 is SGHRS and CDR2 is YFSETQ in the germline V gene. The DNA of the CDR3 is TGCGCCAGCAGTCGACCCGGGACAGGGGGCGTTGGAAACACCATATATTTT. Translating it yields CASSRPGTGGVGNTIYF.

The chain joins TRBV19 to TRBJ1-4; D call uncertain. V lost 2 bases, J lost 7 bases, and 11 bases lay in between. Germline CDR1 reads LNHDA; CDR2 reads SQIVND (reference sequence). There are 14 residues in the CDR3. The CDR3 sequence is CASSITPGGEKLFF. In DNA, the CDR3 is TGTGCCAGTAGTATAACACCCGGCGGTGAAAAACTGTTTTTT.

The chain uses TRBV27 and TRBJ1-1, with D perhaps matching TRBD1 (6 bases). The germline V gene encodes CDR1 MNHEY and CDR2 SMNVEV (reference sequence). The germline V and J ends were trimmed by 6 bases and 2 bases, with 10 bases remaining between them. This CDR3 comprises 13 residues. CDR3 in DNA: TGTGCCAGCAGGAGACAGGCTAACACTGAAGCTTTCTTT. Translated: CASRRQANTEAFF.

V usage is TRBV19 and J usage is TRBJ2-5, with 8 nucleotides matching TRBD2. The CDR3 has 18 amino acids. Germline lookup yields CDR1 LNHDA and CDR2 SQIVND (reference sequence). V lost 3 bases and J lost 5; bases outside the gene matches: 17. CDR3 in amino acids: CASSIMAASGYRSETQYF. Written as DNA, the CDR3 is TGTGCCAGTAGTATCATGGCCGCTAGCGGGTATAGGTCGGAGACCCAGTACTTC.

This sequence joins TRBV30 and TRBJ2-3; 7 positions agree with TRBD2. This CDR3 region has 15 residues. With V trimmed by 1 base and J by 2 bases, 6 bases remained unmatched. Looked up from germline, CDR1 is GTSNPN and CDR2 is SVGIG (reference sequence). The CDR3 nucleotides are TGTGCCTGGAGTGGACCCGGGACTAACACAGATACGCAGTATTTT. Translating it yields CAWSGPGTNTDTQYF.

This clone appeared a few times. CDR3 sequence reads: CASSPERGGTTNEKLFF. The CDR3, as DNA: TGTGCCAGCAGCCCCGAACGGGGGGGCACAACTAATGAAAAACTGTTTTTT. This rearrangement joins TRBV3-1 (or the pseudogene TRBV3-2) to TRBJ1-4; the D gene is possibly TRBD1 (6 bases). This CDR3 has 17 amino acids. Trimming cost V 4 bases and J 0 bases, with 15 bases left between them. The V gene's germline CDR1 is LGHDT and CDR2 YNNKEL (reference sequence).

The V gene is TRBV5-4, the J gene TRBJ2-1, with TRBD1 as a possible D gene (6 bases). The CDR3 totals 16 residues. Germline CDR1 SGHNT, CDR2 YYREEE (reference sequence). With 0 bases removed from V and 1 base from J, the gap between germline ends came to 11 bases. CDR3 protein: CASSLEGGASYNEQFF. CDR3 DNA sequence: TGTGCCAGCAGCTTGGAAGGGGGAGCGTCCTACAATGAGCAGTTCTTC.

This clone was seen just once. The V gene is TRBV21-1, the J gene TRBJ1-5; the table's D call TRBD1 went unverified against the DNA. TRBV21-1 is recorded as a pseudogene. The length of the CDR3 is 16 residues. CDR3 protein: CASSKRDRTDFRAQHF. For the CDR3, the DNA is TGTGCCAGCAGCAAAAGGGACCGGACAGACTTTAGGGCCCAGCATTTT.

This clone was seen a single time. This rearrangement joins TRBV3-1 (or the pseudogene TRBV3-2) to TRBJ2-3; 11 bases are a match to TRBD2. From germline, CDR1 is LGHDT and CDR2 YNNKEL (reference sequence). V trimming: 4 bases; J trimming: 2 bases; junction bases outside the gene matches: 5. CDR3 size: 16 residues. CDR3 protein: CASSLLAGEITDTQYF. In DNA, the CDR3 is TGTGCCAGCAGCCTACTAGCGGGGGAGATCACAGATACGCAGTATTTT.

The rearrangement links TRBV6-2 or TRBV6-3 to TRBJ2-7, with TRBD1 as a possible D gene (6 bases). Trimming pared 2 bases from V and 3 bases from J, leaving 8 bases between. The V gene's germline CDR1 is MNHEY and CDR2 SVGEGT. This CDR3 contains 13 residues. The CDR3, as DNA: TGTGCCAGCAGTTACAGGACAGACTACGAGCAGTACTTC. Its translation: CASSYRTDYEQYF.

The chain carries TRBV12-3 or TRBV12-4 and TRBJ1-2, with 7 bases that match TRBD1. Trimming at V came to 6 bases and at J to 4 bases, leaving 5 bases not matched to a gene. This CDR3 region has 13 residues. The CDR3 DNA reads TGTGCCAGCAGGAGGGGGCAGCGCTATGGCTACACCTTC. It specifies CASRRGQRYGYTF.

The V call is TRBV2, the J call TRBJ2-7; no firm D call. This CDR3 comprises 13 residues. V gave up 7 bases and J gave up 6 bases, with 16 bases separating them. Germline V lookup: CDR1 SNHLY, CDR2 FYNNEI. The CDR3 region has the DNA TGTGCCAGCAAGGCTCTCTCGACGGGCGAGCAGTACTTC. Translation: CASKALSTGEQYF.

The chain uses TRBV19 and TRBJ2-7, with D possibly TRBD1 on 8 matching bases. The CDR3 runs to 15 residues. From germline, CDR1 is LNHDA and CDR2 SQIVND (reference sequence). V shed 4 bases and J shed 3 bases, with 16 bases lying between them. CDR3 amino acids: CASSTTGGASYEQYF. The CDR3 DNA is TGTGCCAGTAGTACTACAGGGGGGGCAAGCTACGAGCAGTACTTC.

The chain has TRBV11-2 and TRBJ1-3, with D tentatively TRBD1 (5 bases). The germline CDR1 and CDR2 sequences are SGHAT and FQNNGV. The ends were cut back, 3 bases at V and 0 bases at J, with 15 bases in the middle. CDR3 length: 17 amino acids. The CDR3 DNA sequence: TGTGCCAGCAGCTTTAGGAGGGGCCAAAACTCTGGAAACACCATATATTTT. It is translated as CASSFRRGQNSGNTIYF.

The rearrangement joins TRBV9 to TRBJ2-1, with D possibly matching TRBD2 (6 bases). The V gene's germline CDR1 is SGDLS and CDR2 YYNGEE. V lost 3 bases to trimming and J lost 10 bases, with 23 bases between them. CDR3 length: 16 residues. CDR3 in amino acids: CASSANRGSSYGEQFF. The CDR3 DNA is TGTGCCAGCAGCGCCAATCGGGGGAGCTCGTATGGAGAGCAGTTCTTC.